This T cell receptor (beta chain) was recovered during a study of blood T cell repertoires in COVID-19. Across the whole study: Sites across the United States, Italy and Spain contributed samples from acute and convalescent COVID-19.

Two negative PCRs, clearance, or symptom resolution were required of recovered Cohort 3 donors. In this sample, this clone turned up a few times. Method: immunoSEQ multiplex PCR; TCRdb's copy keeps in-frame clones and lacks some. The table lists some 170,000 clones, around four fifths of them singletons, with roughly 17% in the top ten. The sequence was obtained from a woman between 50 and 59 years old who had recovered from COVID-19. Sequenced sample: PBMCs or T cells enriched from blood (not recorded which).

In DNA, the CDR3 is TGTGCCAGCCGCGGCCCTAACACTGAAGCTTTCTTT. Translating it yields CASRGPNTEAFF. V and J are TRBV18 and TRBJ1-1, with D unresolved. Germline values: CDR1 KGHSH, CDR2 LQKENI. The V end lost 8 bases, the J end lost 2 bases, and 9 bases lay between the germline ends. The CDR3 length is 12 residues.